These T cell receptor beta chains were read from a single sample in a study of OX40 agonist ivuxolimab in advanced cancers. Assay used: immunoSEQ multiplex PCR; TCRdb lists only in-frame clones, some missing. The sample holds about 68,000 clones, roughly 83% seen once. The specimen was CD4+ or CD8+ T cells sorted from blood, collected in a trial of the OX40 agonist ivuxolimab. These receptor sequences come from an adult with an advanced solid tumor such as melanoma, head and neck, liver or kidney cancer. CDR3s include the opening cysteine and the closing phenylalanine or tryptophan. The D gene is left open where the match is weak. Clone size is stated in some rows and not others, as once, few, many or a class when expanded.

-	-	TRBV11-3	TRBJ1-1	TGTGCCAGCAGTCCCGACAGCTTCTCGGGGAACACTGAAGCTTTCTTT	CASSPDSFSGNTEAFF
-	-	TRBV5-6	TRBJ1-4	TGTGCCAGCAGCTTCCTAGCAACTAATGAAAAACTGTTTTTT	CASSFLATNEKLFF
-	-	TRBV7-9	TRBJ1-1	TGTGCCAGCAGTTACCCAGGCGAGAACACTGAAGCTTTCTTT	CASSYPGENTEAFF
TRBD1	once	TRBV11-1	TRBJ1-4	TGTGCCAGCAGCTTAGCGCGGACAGGTTATGAAAAACTGTTTTTT	CASSLARTGYEKLFF
TRBD1	-	TRBV11-2	TRBJ2-5	TGTGCCAGCAGCTCAGGACAGGGGAGGCGAGAGACCCAGTACTTC	CASSSGQGRRETQYF
TRBD1	-	TRBV14	TRBJ2-7	TGTGCCAGCAGCCAAAGACGGGGACAGGGCCCTACCTACGAGCAGTACTTC	CASSQRRGQGPTYEQYF
-	-	TRBV4-1	TRBJ2-3	TGCGCCAGCAGCCTCTATGGGCGACGCACAGATACGCAGTATTTT	CASSLYGRRTDTQYF
TRBD1	-	TRBV19	TRBJ2-3	TGTGCCAGTGCCGGGACAGACCAGGATACGCAGTATTTT	CASAGTDQDTQYF
-	-	TRBV10-1	TRBJ2-1	TGCGCCAGCAGTGAGAGAGGGTCCTCCTACAATGAGCAGTTCTTC	CASSERGSSYNEQFF
-	few	TRBV9	TRBJ1-2	TGTGCCAGCAGCGTAGATGCAGGAGGGGACTATGGCTACACCTTC	CASSVDAGGDYGYTF
TRBD1	-	TRBV5-1	TRBJ2-7	TGCGCCAGCAGCTATGGGGGACAGTACTACGAGCAGTACTTC	CASSYGGQYYEQYF
-	-	TRBV7-2	TRBJ1-1	TGTGCCAGCAGCAAAGGACGTAACACTGAAGCTTTCTTT	CASSKGRNTEAFF
-	-	TRBV5-1	TRBJ1-1	TGCGCCAGCCTCCGGTCTGCCTCTGGTGAAGCTTTCTTT	CASLRSASGEAFF
TRBD1	once	TRBV5-1	TRBJ2-7	TGCGCCAGCTCGCGCCAGGGGGACTACGAGCAGTACTTC	CASSRQGDYEQYF
TRBD2	-	TRBV19	TRBJ2-3	TGTGCCAGTAGTGTTTCTAGCGGGGGGCCAGATACGCAGTATTTT	CASSVSSGGPDTQYF
TRBD2	-	TRBV7-6	TRBJ2-7	TGTGCCAGCAGCTTAGATGGGCTAGCGGGGGACGAGCAGTACTTC	CASSLDGLAGDEQYF
TRBD2	-	TRBV4-2	TRBJ2-5	TGTGCCAGCAGCCAAGAGGGGACTAGCGTTAAAGAGACCCAGTACTTC	CASSQEGTSVKETQYF
-	-	TRBV7-2	TRBJ1-4	TGTGCCAGCAGCTTAGTCGGCAGGGAAGGGGAAAAACTGTTTTTT	CASSLVGREGEKLFF
TRBD1	-	TRBV29-1	TRBJ2-5	TGCAGCGAGCGTGGGGGACAGGGGGCTCAAGAGACCCAGTACTTC	CSERGGQGAQETQYF
-	-	TRBV25-1	TRBJ1-5	TGTGCCAGCAGTGGCCACGGAGGTCAGCCCCAGCATTTT	CASSGHGGQPQHF
TRBD1	-	TRBV7-2	TRBJ1-1	TGTGCCAGCAGCCCACAGGGGGTTGGTAGCACTGAAGCTTTCTTT	CASSPQGVGSTEAFF
TRBD1	-	TRBV19	TRBJ1-5	TGTGCCAGTAGTTTTCTACAGGGGGCGAGCAATCAGCCCCAGCATTTT	CASSFLQGASNQPQHF
-	few	TRBV10-1	TRBJ1-5	TGCGCCAGCAGTGCAGTCCGGGATAGCAATCAGCCCCAGCATTTT	CASSAVRDSNQPQHF
TRBD1	-	TRBV5-8	TRBJ1-5	TGTGCCAGCAACCGGGACAGGGCTTCGTACTATCAGCCCCAGCATTTT	CASNRDRASYYQPQHF
TRBD1	-	TRBV5-8	TRBJ2-4	TGTGCCAGCAGCTGGGACAGGGGAAACATTCAGTACTTC	CASSWDRGNIQYF
-	-	TRBV5-4	TRBJ2-2	TGTGCCAGCAGCCCCAGGATAGCGAGTTCTACCGGGGAGCTGTTTTTT	CASSPRIASSTGELFF
-	-	TRBV28	TRBJ2-1	TGTGCCAGCACTAATCTGGGGTCGGGGGTTGAGCAGTTCTTC	CASTNLGSGVEQFF
-	-	TRBV5-5	TRBJ1-5	TGTGCCAGCAGCTTGTGGGGGGAGCAGCCCCAGCATTTT	CASSLWGEQPQHF
-	-	TRBV4-1	TRBJ2-2	TGCGCCAGCAGCCAAGCCTCGAACAGCGTAACCGGGGAGCTGTTTTTT	CASSQASNSVTGELFF
TRBD1	-	TRBV4-2	TRBJ1-5	TGTGCCAGCAGCCAAGACCCCGGGACAGGGGATCAGCCCCAGCATTTT	CASSQDPGTGDQPQHF
TRBD2	-	TRBV7-6	TRBJ2-3	TGTGCCAGCAGCTTTAGCGGGGGGGCAGATACGCAGTATTTT	CASSFSGGADTQYF
-	once	TRBV15	TRBJ2-5	TGTGCCACCGGGATGCAAGAGACCCAGTACTTC	CATGMQETQYF
-	-	TRBV18	TRBJ1-3	TGTGCCAGCTCACCCATTTCCGGGACACCCTCTGGAAACACCATATATTTT	CASSPISGTPSGNTIYF
TRBD1	-	TRBV28	TRBJ1-5	TGTGCCAGCAGCCAACCGGGACAGTATAATCAGCCCCAGCATTTT	CASSQPGQYNQPQHF
-	-	TRBV6-1	TRBJ2-2	TGTGCCAGCAGTTCTCTCTGCCCGGGGCGCGGGGAGCTGTTTTTT	CASSSLCPGRGELFF
-	-	TRBV5-4	TRBJ2-4	TGTGCCAGCCAGGACAGACTTACTTCGATAGCCAAAAACATTCAGTACTTC	CASQDRLTSIAKNIQYF
-	once	TRBV27	TRBJ2-5	TGTGCCAGCAGTTTAGGTTGTGAGACCCAGTACTTC	CASSLGCETQYF
-	-	TRBV27	TRBJ2-3	TGTGCCAGCAGTTTCGGCAGGCTCACAGATACGCAGTATTTT	CASSFGRLTDTQYF
-	-	TRBV5-4	TRBJ2-5	TGTGCCAGCAGCTCTAAGGGGGGCGGGGAGACCCAGTACTTC	CASSSKGGGETQYF
-	-	TRBV7-6	TRBJ1-5	TGTGCCAGCAGCCCCCGGGAGTATAGCAATCAGCCCCAGCATTTT	CASSPREYSNQPQHF
-	-	TRBV5-1	TRBJ2-6	TGCGCCAGCAGCTTGGGACCGAGCTCTGGGGCCAACGTCCTGACTTTC	CASSLGPSSGANVLTF
TRBD1	few	TRBV6-5	TRBJ1-6	TGTGCCAGCAGTCCCGGACAGGGGTATTCACCCCTCCACTTT	CASSPGQGYSPLHF
-	-	TRBV19	TRBJ2-1	TGTGCCAGTAACCCTGGCAGGACAAACTACAATGAGCAGTTCTTC	CASNPGRTNYNEQFF
-	once	TRBV5-1	TRBJ2-3	TGCGCCAGCAGCGCGGCCATCCCAGATACGCAGTATTTT	CASSAAIPDTQYF
-	-	TRBV10-3	TRBJ2-3	TGTGCCATCAGGGCTGAACCCACAGATACGCAGTATTTT	CAIRAEPTDTQYF
TRBD1	-	TRBV6-1	TRBJ2-3	TGTGCCAGCAGTACAGGGGGGTCCACAGATACGCAGTATTTT	CASSTGGSTDTQYF
-	-	TRBV27	TRBJ2-7	TGTGCCAGCAGGGGTACTAGCTTCTACGAGCAGTACTTC	CASRGTSFYEQYF
-	-	TRBV18	TRBJ1-3	TGTGCCAGCTCCCGGGATCTCTCGGAGAGAAACACCATATATTTT	CASSRDLSERNTIYF
-	-	TRBV5-1	TRBJ1-2	TGCGCCAGCAGCTTGGGTGGGGGAGACAATGGCTACACCTTC	CASSLGGGDNGYTF
-	-	TRBV6-5	TRBJ2-5	TGTGCCAGCACCACAGGGGAGACCCAGTACTTC	CASTTGETQYF